This TCR beta chain was captured by sequencing in a study of T cell repertoires in cytomegalovirus infection (dated by TCRdb to the late 2010s). Study-level background: The peptide stimulations were aimed at well-studied HLA-B-restricted epitopes as well as recently identified HLA-C-restricted CMV epitopes, whose presentation resists viral immunomodulation. Donor HLA type was relevant to the analysis, as public TCR beta signatures indicated carriage of CMV infection together with the matching HLA type. General findings and caveats noted by the study authors: Cumulative frequency of public TCR beta family members discriminated carriers of CMV infection plus the relevant HLA type in this cohort and an independent roughly 340-donor cohort. The ex vivo response was dominated by HLA-C-restricted CMV-specific TCR beta clonotypes, and the single most frequent clonotype in two of eight donors was supplied by these HLA-C-restricted clonotypes.

The treatment or condition label here, explained by the study, means: in vitro stimulation with specific CMV peptide epitopes to enrich CMV-specific T cells. This clonotype was recorded only once. Its antigen is not yet known. The record has no base qualities; no much larger clone is one base away. Just one read gives weak support. The V and J ends are trimmed by 4 bases and 8 bases, leaving 17 bases between them. As encoded in the germline V gene, CDR1 is SGHVS while CDR2 is FNYEAQ. From the cysteine through the phenylalanine, the CDR3 covers 14 amino acids. Of all the DNA, just the CDR3 is kept, 42 bases in frame from base 1. The sample was run on an Illumina HiSeq 1500. TCRdb's own reprocessing of the public reads used fastp at Q25 and MiXCR and kept productive beta chains. When rows share a CDR3 protein, they turn into one entry using the most common DNA and genes. This sample has roughly 920,000 distinct CDR3 sequences in its table, and around 30% of those were observed once. Jointly, the top ten make up over 12% of the sample.

The sequenced sample was cultured CD8+ T cells from PBMCs, obtained from culture after CMV antigen stimulation. The clonotype originates from a human donor in good health (CMV status not recorded). Some clones in this sample may be carry-over from other donors' samples. The rearranged segments are TRBV7-6 and TRBJ1-2; the D segment could be TRBD1, given 6 matching bases. The CDR3 loop reads CASSSPGGPAGYTF. The sequence in DNA is TGTGCCAGCAGCTCCCCCGGGGGGCCAGCAGGCTACACCTTC.